This T cell receptor beta chain was identified during a study of CXCR3-negative and CXCR3-positive naive CD8 T cells. The method, 5' RACE with UMI labels, was used to prepare the TRB cDNA libraries. TCRdb re-called the 5' RACE reads and shows each CDR3 protein once, DNA omitted. Its listing shows approximately 100,000 distinct CDR3 sequences. Triplicate sorting captured around 300,000 cells each from every CD8+ T cell subset. The study, taken as a whole, reports: Naive CXCR3-negative and CXCR3-positive cells had similar TRBV-TRBJ usage; memory differed. Diversity ran similarly high across both naive subsets but far lower in memory CD8+ cells. The authors found comparable surface CD5 between naive subsets and inferred TCR strength from TRB CDR3 properties. The study found more hydrophobic TRB CDR3s in CXCR3-positive naive cells than in CXCR3-negative naive cells.

About this clonotype itself: As yet, its antigen is unknown.

Sequenced material: naive CXCR3+ CD8+ T cells from blood. The subset: CD45RO-CCR7+CD27+CD95- naive CD8+ T cells expressing CXCR3 (TNR3+). This TCR was sampled from a human donor in good health. Some clones in this sample may be carry-over from other donors' samples.

CDR3 sequence reads: CASSYSTLGTRYGYTF. The rearrangement links TRBV6-5 to TRBJ1-2; the TCRdb call, TRBD1, lacks DNA for checking. Germline CDR1 MNHEY, CDR2 SVGAGI. The CDR3 covers 16 residues.